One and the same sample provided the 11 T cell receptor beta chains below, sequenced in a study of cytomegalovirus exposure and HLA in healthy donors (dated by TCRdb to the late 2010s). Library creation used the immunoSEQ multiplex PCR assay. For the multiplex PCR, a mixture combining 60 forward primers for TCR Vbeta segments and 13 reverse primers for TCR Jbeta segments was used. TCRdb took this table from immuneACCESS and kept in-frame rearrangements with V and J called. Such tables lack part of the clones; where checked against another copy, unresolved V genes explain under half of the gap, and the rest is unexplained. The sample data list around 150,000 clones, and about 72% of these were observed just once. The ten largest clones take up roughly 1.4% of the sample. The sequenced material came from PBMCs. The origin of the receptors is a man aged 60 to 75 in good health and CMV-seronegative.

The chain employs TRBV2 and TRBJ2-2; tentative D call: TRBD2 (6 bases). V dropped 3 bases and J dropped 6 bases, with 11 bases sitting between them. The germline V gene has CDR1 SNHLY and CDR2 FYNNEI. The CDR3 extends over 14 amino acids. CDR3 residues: CASSELAGPGELFF. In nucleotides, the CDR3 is TGTGCCAGCAGTGAGCTGGCGGGGCCCGGGGAGCTGTTTTTT.

The CDR3 DNA follows: TGTGCCAGCACTATTCGGACACTCTACAATGAGCAGTTCTTC. This encodes CASTIRTLYNEQFF. V is TRBV6-1 and J is TRBJ2-1; TRBD1 is a possible D gene (5 bases). Germline loops: CDR1 MNHNS, CDR2 SASEGT. V lost 7 bases to trimming and J lost 3 bases, with 13 bases between them. The CDR3 is made up of 14 amino acids.

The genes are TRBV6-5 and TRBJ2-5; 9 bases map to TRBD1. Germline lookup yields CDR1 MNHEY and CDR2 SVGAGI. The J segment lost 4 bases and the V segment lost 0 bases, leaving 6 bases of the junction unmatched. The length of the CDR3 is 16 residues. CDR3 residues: CASSYSSGQGGETQYF. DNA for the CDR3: TGTGCCAGCAGTTACTCCTCGGGACAGGGTGGAGAGACCCAGTACTTC.

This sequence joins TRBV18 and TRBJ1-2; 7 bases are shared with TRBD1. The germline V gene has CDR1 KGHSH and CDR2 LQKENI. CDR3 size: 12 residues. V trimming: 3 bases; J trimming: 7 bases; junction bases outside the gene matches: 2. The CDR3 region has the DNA TGTGCCAGCTCACCTGACAGGGTTGGCTACACCTTC. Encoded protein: CASSPDRVGYTF.

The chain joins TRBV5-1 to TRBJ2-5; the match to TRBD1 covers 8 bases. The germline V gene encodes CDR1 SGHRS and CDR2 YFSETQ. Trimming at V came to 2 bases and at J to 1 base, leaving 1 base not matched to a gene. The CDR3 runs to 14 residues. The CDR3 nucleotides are TGCGCCAGCAGCTTAGGACAGGGCCAAGAGACCCAGTACTTC. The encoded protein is CASSLGQGQETQYF.

DNA for the CDR3: TGTGCCAGCAGCGTAAGGACAGATTTCACAGATACGCAGTATTTT. Residues: CASSVRTDFTDTQYF. This chain links TRBV9 with TRBJ2-3; D possibly corresponds to TRBD1 (6 bases). There are 15 residues in the CDR3. CDR1 is SGDLS and CDR2 is YYNGEE in the germline V gene. Trimming shortened V by 1 base and J by 2 bases, and 11 bases separated the two germline ends.

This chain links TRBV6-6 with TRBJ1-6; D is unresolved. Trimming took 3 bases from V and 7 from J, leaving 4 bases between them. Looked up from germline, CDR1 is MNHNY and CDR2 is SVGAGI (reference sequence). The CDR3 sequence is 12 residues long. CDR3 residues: CASSYSNSPLHF. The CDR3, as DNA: TGTGCCAGCAGTTATTCGAATTCACCCCTCCACTTT.

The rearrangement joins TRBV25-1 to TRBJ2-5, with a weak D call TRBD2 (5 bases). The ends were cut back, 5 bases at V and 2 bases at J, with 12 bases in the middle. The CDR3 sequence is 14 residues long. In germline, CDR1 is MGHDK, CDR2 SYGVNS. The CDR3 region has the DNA TGTGCCAGCAGTCCTAGGAGAGGGCAAGAGACCCAGTACTTC. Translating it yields CASSPRRGQETQYF.

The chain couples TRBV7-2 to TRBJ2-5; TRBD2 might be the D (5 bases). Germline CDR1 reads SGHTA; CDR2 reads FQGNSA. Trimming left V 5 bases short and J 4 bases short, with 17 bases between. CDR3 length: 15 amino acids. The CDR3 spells CASSPRVLAPETQYF. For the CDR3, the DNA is TGTGCCAGCAGCCCCAGAGTCCTAGCTCCAGAGACCCAGTACTTC.

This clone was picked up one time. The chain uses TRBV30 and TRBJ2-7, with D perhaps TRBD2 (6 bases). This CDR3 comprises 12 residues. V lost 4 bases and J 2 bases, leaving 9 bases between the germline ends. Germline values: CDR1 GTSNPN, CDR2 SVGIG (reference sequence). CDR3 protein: CAWMGGAYEQYF. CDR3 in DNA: TGTGCCTGGATGGGGGGAGCCTACGAGCAGTACTTC.

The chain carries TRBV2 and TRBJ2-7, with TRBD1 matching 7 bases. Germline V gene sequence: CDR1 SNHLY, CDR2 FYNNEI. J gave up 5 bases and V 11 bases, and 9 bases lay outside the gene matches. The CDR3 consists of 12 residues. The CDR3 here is CAYGQAKDEQYF. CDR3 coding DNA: TGTGCCTACGGACAGGCAAAGGACGAGCAGTACTTC.